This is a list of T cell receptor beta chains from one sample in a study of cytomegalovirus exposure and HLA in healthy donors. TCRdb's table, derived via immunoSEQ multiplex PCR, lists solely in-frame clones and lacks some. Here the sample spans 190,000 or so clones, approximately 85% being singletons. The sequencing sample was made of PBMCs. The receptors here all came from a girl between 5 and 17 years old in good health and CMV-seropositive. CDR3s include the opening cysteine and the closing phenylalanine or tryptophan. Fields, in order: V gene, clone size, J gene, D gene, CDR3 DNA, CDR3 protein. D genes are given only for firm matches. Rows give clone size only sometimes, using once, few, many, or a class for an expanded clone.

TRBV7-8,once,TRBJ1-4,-,TGTGCCAGCAGCCCGCCGACTCGGGGGTCTAATGAAAAACTGTTTTTT,CASSPPTRGSNEKLFF
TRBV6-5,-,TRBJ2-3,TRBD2,TGTGCCAGCAGTTCTAGCGGGGGGCCCCGAGATACGCAGTATTTT,CASSSSGGPRDTQYF
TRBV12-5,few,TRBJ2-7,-,TGTGCTAGTGGTTTGGCACCGGACTTGTACAGGGAATCCTACGAGCAGTACTTC,CASGLAPDLYRESYEQYF
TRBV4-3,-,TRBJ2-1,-,TGCGCCAGCAGCCAAGAAGAAGACTTCAATGAGCAGTTCTTC,CASSQEEDFNEQFF
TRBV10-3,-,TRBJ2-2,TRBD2,TGTGCCATCAGTGAACTAGCGGGGGGGACCGGGGAGCTGTTTTTT,CAISELAGGTGELFF
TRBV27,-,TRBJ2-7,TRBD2,TGTGCCAGCAGTACACAAGCGGGGGGGCCTTACGAGCAGTACTTC,CASSTQAGGPYEQYF
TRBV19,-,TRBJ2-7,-,TGTGCCAGTAGTACTACAGGGAATACCTACGAGCAGTACTTC,CASSTTGNTYEQYF
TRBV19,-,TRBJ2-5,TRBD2,TGTGCCAGTAGTCCTATTCGAGCGGGGGGGCGCCAAGAGACCCAGTACTTC,CASSPIRAGGRQETQYF
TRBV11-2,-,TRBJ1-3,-,TGTGCCAGCAGCTTATCGCAGGCTGGAAACACCATATATTTT,CASSLSQAGNTIYF
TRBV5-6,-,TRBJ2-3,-,TGTGCCAGCAGCTTCGGGGATACAGATACGCAGTATTTT,CASSFGDTDTQYF
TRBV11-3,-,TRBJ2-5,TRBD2,TGTGCCTCGGGGTTCTCGCTAGCGGTCCAAGAGACCCAGTACTTC,CASGFSLAVQETQYF
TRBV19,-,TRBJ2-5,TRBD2,TGTGCCAGTAAGGGTAGGGCTAGCGGGGCACTAGAGACCCAGTACTTC,CASKGRASGALETQYF
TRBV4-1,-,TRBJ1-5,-,TGCGCCAGCAGCCAAGATTCAGGACACCTCAATCAGCCCCAGCATTTT,CASSQDSGHLNQPQHF
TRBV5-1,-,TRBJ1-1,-,TGCGCCAGCAGCGCCGAGCCGAACACTGAAGCTTTCTTT,CASSAEPNTEAFF
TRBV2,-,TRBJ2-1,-,TGTGCCAGCAGCGGACAGCTCTCCTACAATGAGCAGTTCTTC,CASSGQLSYNEQFF
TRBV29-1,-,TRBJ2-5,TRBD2,TGCAGCGTCGAAGGGAGACTAGCGCCTCAAGAGACCCAGTACTTC,CSVEGRLAPQETQYF
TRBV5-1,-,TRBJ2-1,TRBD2,TGCGCCAGCAGCATGCATGGGGCTAGCGGGTACAATGAGCAGTTCTTC,CASSMHGASGYNEQFF
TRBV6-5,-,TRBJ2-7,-,TGTGCCAGCAGTTACTCGCCTCGGAGTCCTGGCGAGCAGTACTTC,CASSYSPRSPGEQYF
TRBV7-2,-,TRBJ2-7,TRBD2,TGTGCCAGCAGCTTATGGGGGACTAGAAGCGAGCAGTACTTC,CASSLWGTRSEQYF
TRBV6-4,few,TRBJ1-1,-,TGTGCCAGCAGTCCCGCAGGGGAGGGGACTGAAGCTTTCTTT,CASSPAGEGTEAFF
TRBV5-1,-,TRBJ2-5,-,TGCGCCAGCAGCTCGCCGGCCAGGGGTAGGCAAGAGACCCAGTACTTC,CASSSPARGRQETQYF
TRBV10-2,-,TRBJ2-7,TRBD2,TGCGCCAGCAAGGAAACTAGCGGGGGTCGGGGAAACGAGCAGTACTTC,CASKETSGGRGNEQYF
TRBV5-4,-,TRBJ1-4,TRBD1,TGTGCCAGCAGCCGCCAGGGGGCAACTAATGAAAAACTGTTTTTT,CASSRQGATNEKLFF
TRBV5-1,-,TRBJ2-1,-,TGCGCCAGCAGCTTAAGACAGAGCTCCTACAATGAGCAGTTCTTC,CASSLRQSSYNEQFF
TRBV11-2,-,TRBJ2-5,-,TGTGCCAGCAGCTTAGGTGGTCGGGGGGCAAGCGAGACCCAGTACTTC,CASSLGGRGASETQYF
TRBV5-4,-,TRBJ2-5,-,TGTGCCAGCGGGGAGATCCAAGAGACCCAGTACTTC,CASGEIQETQYF
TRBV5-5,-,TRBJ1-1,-,TGTGCCAGTAGCAGGGGTGGCACTGAAGCTTTCTTT,CASSRGGTEAFF
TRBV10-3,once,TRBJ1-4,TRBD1,TGTGCCATCAGGAGGGACAGGGTTGATGAAAAACTGTTTTTT,CAIRRDRVDEKLFF
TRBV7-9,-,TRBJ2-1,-,TGTGCCAGCAGCTCCCGCGGGGAGGGGGGAGTCAATGAGCAGTTCTTC,CASSSRGEGGVNEQFF
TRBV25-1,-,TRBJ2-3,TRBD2,TGTGCCAGCAGTGAGCCTTCAACTAGCGGGGGAAGGACAGATACGCAGTATTTT,CASSEPSTSGGRTDTQYF
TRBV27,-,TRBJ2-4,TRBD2,TGTGCCAGCAGTTTCCAAGCGGGGGGGCCGGGCATTCAGTACTTC,CASSFQAGGPGIQYF
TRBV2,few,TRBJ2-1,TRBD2,TGTGCCGCCCGGGGGGGCGGCAATGAGCAGTTCTTC,CAARGGGNEQFF
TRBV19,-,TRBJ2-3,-,TGTGCCAGTAGTATCGGGATAGATACGCAGTATTTT,CASSIGIDTQYF
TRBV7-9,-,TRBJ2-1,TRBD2,TGTGCCAGCAGCGTCATTAGCGGGGGAGACGGTGAGCAGTTCTTC,CASSVISGGDGEQFF
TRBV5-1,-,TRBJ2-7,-,TGCGCCAGCGGGGGGGTAGGACAGGGTAAATCCTACGAGCAGTACTTC,CASGGVGQGKSYEQYF
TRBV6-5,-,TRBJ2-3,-,TGTGCCAGCAGTTACTCGACTACGGGGATCACAGATACGCAGTATTTT,CASSYSTTGITDTQYF
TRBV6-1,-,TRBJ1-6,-,TGTGCCAGTAGGAGGGAGAGTAATTCACCCCTCCACTTT,CASRRESNSPLHF
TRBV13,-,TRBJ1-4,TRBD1,TGTGCCAGCAGCCTACGGGACAGGGGGTTTTTGTTTTTT,CASSLRDRGFLFF
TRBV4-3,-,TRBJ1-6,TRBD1,TGCGCCAGCAGCCAAGTTCGGGACAGGGTTTCACCCCTCCACTTT,CASSQVRDRVSPLHF
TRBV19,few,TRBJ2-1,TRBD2,TGTGCCAGTAGTATTCTGGCGGGGGGGGCAGGATCCTACAATGAGCAGTTCTTC,CASSILAGGAGSYNEQFF
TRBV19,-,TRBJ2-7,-,TGTGCCAGTAGTCCCGGACAGCCCCCTTCCTACGAGCAGTACTTC,CASSPGQPPSYEQYF
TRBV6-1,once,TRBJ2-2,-,TGTGCCAGTAGGACAGCGAACACCGGGGAGCTGTTTTTT,CASRTANTGELFF
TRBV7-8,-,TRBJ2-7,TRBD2,TGTGCCAGCAGCTTAGTTAGTAGCGGGGGGGCCAAGTACGAGCAGTACTTC,CASSLVSSGGAKYEQYF
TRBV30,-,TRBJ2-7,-,TGTGCCTGGAGTGTTCAGGCCTCGCTGGAGCAGTACTTC,CAWSVQASLEQYF
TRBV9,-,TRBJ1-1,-,TGTGCCAGCAGCGTAGAGGGATGGGGAGAGACTGAAGCTTTCTTT,CASSVEGWGETEAFF
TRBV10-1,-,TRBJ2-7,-,TGCGCCAGCCCCCTTCCCTTCAGGGCCTACGAGCAGTACTTC,CASPLPFRAYEQYF
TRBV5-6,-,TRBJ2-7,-,TGTGCCAGCAGCTTGGCGACAGCTAACGAGCAGTACTTC,CASSLATANEQYF
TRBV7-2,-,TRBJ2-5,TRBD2,TGTGCCAGCAGCTTAGCTCCTAGCGGGGGGGGAGGAGAGACCCAGTACTTC,CASSLAPSGGGGETQYF
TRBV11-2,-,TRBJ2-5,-,TGTGCCAGCAGCTCCCGCTGGGGGGTTATGAGTGTAGGAGAGACCCAGTACTTC,CASSSRWGVMSVGETQYF
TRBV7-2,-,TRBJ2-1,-,TGTGCCAGCAGCTTGTGGCGGGGCGGAGCCTACAATGAGCAGTTCTTC,CASSLWRGGAYNEQFF
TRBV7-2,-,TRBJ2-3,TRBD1,TGTGCCAGCAGCTTTCCCGGGACAGGGAAGAAGACAGATACGCAGTATTTT,CASSFPGTGKKTDTQYF
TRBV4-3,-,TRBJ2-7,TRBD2,TGCGCCAGCAGCCAAGATCGGGCTAGCGGGGGATACGAGCAGTACTTC,CASSQDRASGGYEQYF